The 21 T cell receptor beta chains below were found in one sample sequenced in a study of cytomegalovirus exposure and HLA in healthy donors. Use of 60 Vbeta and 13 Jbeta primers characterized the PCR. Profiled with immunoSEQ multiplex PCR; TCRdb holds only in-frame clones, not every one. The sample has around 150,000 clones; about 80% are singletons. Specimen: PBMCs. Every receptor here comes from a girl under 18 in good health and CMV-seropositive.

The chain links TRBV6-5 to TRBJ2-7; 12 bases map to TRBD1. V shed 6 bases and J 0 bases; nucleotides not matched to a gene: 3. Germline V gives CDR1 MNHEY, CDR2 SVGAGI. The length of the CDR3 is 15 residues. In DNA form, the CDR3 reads TGTGCCAGCAGCCGGGACAGGGGGCCCTCCTACGAGCAGTACTTC. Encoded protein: CASSRDRGPSYEQYF.

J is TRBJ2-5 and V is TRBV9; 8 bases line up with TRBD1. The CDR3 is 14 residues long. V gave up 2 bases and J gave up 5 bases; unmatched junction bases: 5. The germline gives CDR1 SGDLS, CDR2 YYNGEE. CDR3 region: CASSVQGARETQYF. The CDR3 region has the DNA TGTGCCAGCAGCGTTCAGGGGGCGCGGGAGACCCAGTACTTC.

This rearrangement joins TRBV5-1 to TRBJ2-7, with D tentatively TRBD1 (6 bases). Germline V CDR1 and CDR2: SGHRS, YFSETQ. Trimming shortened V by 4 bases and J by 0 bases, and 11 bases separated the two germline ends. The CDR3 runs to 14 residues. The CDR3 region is CASSPKTGSYEQYF. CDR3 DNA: TGCGCCAGCAGCCCTAAGACAGGCTCCTACGAGCAGTACTTC.

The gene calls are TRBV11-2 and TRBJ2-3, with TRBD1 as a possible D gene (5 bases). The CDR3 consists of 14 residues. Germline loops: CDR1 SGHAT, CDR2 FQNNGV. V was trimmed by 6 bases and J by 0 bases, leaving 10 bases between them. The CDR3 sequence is CASRNRSSTDTQYF. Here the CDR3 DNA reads TGTGCCAGCAGAAACAGGAGTAGCACAGATACGCAGTATTTT. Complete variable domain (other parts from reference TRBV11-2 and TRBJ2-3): EAGVAQSPRYKIIEKRQSVAFWCNPISGHATLYWYQQILGQGPKLLIQFQNNGVVDDSQLPKDRFSAERLKGVDSTLKIQPAKLEDSAVYLCASRNRSSTDTQYFGPGTRLTVL.

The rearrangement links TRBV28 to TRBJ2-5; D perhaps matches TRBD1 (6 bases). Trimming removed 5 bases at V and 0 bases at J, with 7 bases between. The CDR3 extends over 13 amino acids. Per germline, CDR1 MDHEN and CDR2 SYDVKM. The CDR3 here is CASSTGYQETQYF. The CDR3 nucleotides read TGTGCCAGCAGTACAGGGTACCAAGAGACCCAGTACTTC.

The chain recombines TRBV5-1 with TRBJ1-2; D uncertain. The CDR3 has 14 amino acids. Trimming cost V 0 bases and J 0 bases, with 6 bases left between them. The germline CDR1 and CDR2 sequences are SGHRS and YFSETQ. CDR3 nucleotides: TGCGCCAGCAGCTTGGCCGGGGCTAACTATGGCTACACCTTC. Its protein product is CASSLAGANYGYTF.

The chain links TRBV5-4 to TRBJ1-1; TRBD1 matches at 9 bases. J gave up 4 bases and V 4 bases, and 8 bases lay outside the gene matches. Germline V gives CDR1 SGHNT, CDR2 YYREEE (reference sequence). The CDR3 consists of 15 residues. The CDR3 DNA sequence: TGTGCCAGCAGCGTAAACACAGGGGGCGGCACTGAAGCTTTCTTT. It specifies CASSVNTGGGTEAFF.

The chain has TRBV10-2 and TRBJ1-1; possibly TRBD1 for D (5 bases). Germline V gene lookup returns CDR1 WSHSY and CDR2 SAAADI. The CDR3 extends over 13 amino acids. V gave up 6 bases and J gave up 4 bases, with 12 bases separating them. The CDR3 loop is CASRGRVFTEAFF. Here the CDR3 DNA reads TGCGCCAGCAGGGGCAGGGTTTTCACTGAAGCTTTCTTT.

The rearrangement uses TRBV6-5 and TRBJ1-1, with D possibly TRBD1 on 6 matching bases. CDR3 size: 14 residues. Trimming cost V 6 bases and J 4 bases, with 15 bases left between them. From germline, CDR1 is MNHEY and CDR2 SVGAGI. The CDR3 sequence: CASRGDMRFTEAFF. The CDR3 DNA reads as TGTGCCAGCAGGGGGGACATGAGATTCACTGAAGCTTTCTTT.

In nucleotides, the CDR3 is TGTGCCAGCTCACCCCGAAGCATGAACACTGAAGCTTTCTTT. Translation gives CASSPRSMNTEAFF. V is TRBV18 and J is TRBJ1-1; the D is unclear. The CDR3 extends over 14 amino acids. V was clipped by 3 bases and J by 0 bases, with 8 bases between them. Germline-derived CDR1 and CDR2 are KGHSH and LQKENI. The complete variable domain, with remaining parts taken from reference TRBV18 and TRBJ1-1, reads NAGVMQNPRHLVRRRGQEARLRCSPMKGHSHVYWYRQLPEEGLKFMVYLQKENIIDESGMPKERFSAEFPKEGPSILRIQQVVRGDSAAYFCASSPRSMNTEAFFGQGTRLTVV.

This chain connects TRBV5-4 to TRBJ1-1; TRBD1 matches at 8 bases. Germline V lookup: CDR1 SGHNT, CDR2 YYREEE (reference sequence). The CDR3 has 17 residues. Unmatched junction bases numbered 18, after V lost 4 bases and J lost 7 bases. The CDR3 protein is CASSPRDRGSIKGEAFF. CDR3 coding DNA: TGTGCCAGCAGCCCCCGCGACAGGGGATCCATCAAAGGTGAAGCTTTCTTT.

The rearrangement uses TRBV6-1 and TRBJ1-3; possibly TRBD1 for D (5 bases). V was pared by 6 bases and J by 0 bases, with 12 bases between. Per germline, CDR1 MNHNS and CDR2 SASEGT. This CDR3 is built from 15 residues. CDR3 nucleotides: TGTGCCAGCAGGGGGCCCCGGATCTCTGGAAACACCATATATTTT. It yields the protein CASRGPRISGNTIYF.

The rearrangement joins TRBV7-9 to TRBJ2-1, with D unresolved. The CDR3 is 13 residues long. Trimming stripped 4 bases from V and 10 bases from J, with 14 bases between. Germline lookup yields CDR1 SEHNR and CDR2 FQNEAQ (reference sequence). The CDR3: CASSSALAREQFF. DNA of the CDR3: TGTGCCAGCAGCTCGGCCCTTGCGAGGGAGCAGTTCTTC.

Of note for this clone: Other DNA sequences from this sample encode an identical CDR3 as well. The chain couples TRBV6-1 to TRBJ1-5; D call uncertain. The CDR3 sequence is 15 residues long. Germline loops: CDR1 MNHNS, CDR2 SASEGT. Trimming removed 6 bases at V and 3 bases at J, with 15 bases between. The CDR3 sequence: CASSRMWRHNQPQHF. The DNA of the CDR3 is TGTGCCAGCAGCAGAATGTGGCGGCACAATCAGCCCCAGCATTTT.

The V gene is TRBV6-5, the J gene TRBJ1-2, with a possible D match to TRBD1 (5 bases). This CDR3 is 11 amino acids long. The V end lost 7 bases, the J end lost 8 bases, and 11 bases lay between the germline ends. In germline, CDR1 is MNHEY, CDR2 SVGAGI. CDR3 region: CASIGVDGYTF. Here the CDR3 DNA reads TGTGCCAGCATAGGGGTTGACGGCTACACCTTC.

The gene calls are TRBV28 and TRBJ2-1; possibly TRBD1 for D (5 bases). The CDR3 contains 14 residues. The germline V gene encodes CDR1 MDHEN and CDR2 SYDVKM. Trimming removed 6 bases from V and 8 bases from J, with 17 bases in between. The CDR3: CASSSARALHEQFF. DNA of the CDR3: TGTGCCAGCAGCTCTGCCAGGGCGTTACATGAGCAGTTCTTC.

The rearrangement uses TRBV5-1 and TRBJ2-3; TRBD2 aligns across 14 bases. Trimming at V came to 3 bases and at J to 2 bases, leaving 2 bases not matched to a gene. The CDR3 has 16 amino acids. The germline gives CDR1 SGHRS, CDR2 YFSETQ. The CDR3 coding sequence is TGCGCCAGCAGCTCGGGACTAGCGGGAGCCACAGATACGCAGTATTTT. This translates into CASSSGLAGATDTQYF.

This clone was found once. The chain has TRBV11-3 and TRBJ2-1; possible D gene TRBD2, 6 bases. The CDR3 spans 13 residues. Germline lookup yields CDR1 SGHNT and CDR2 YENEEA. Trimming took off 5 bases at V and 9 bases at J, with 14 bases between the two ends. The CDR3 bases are TGTGCCAGCAGCCCCCCACTAGCCAGTGAGCAGTTCTTC. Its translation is CASSPPLASEQFF.

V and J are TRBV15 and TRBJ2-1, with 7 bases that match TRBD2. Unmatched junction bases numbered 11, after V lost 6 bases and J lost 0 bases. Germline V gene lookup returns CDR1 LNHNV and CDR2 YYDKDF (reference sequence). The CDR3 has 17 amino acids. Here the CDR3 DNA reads TGTGCCACCAGTCCGCACCGACTAGCCGACTCCTACAATGAGCAGTTCTTC. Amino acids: CATSPHRLADSYNEQFF.

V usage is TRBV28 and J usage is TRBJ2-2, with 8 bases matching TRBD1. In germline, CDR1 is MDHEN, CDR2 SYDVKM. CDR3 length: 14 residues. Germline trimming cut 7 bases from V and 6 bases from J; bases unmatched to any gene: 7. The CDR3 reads CASKRTGIPGELFF. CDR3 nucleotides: TGTGCCAGCAAGCGGACAGGGATCCCCGGGGAGCTGTTTTTT.

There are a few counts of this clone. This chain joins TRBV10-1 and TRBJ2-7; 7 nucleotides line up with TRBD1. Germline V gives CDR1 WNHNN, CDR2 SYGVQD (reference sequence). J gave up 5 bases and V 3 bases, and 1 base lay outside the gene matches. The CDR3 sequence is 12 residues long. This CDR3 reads CASSDRGNEQYF. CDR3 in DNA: TGCGCCAGCAGTGACAGGGGGAACGAGCAGTACTTC.